The T cell receptor beta chain under discussion was sequenced for a study of T cells after yellow fever vaccination. Study conclusions and caveats: Subsequent to the booster, the majority of primary-vaccination clones reappeared (96% CD4, 88% CD8). Sorted repertoires could include abundant contaminating clonotypes from bulk cells. Peak timing came faster in the weaker secondary response, day 5 versus 15.

CDR3 length: 14 residues. Germline CDR1 and CDR2: SQVTM and ANQGSEA. Trimming left V 6 bases short and J 2 bases short, with 16 bases between. This clonotype was counted between two and nine times. Its specificity is unknown. Conversion of TCR transcripts into cDNA relied on 5'RACE template switching, which added a universal primer site and UMIs. TCRdb itself ran the 5' RACE reads through MiXCR, one entry per CDR3 protein. The sample lists 510,000 or so distinct CDR3 sequences, roughly 21% seen once, with 13% to 15% in the top ten. Sequencing used PBMCs, obtained 15 days after the yellow fever booster vaccination. The clonotype comes from a man under 40 who received the YFV17D yellow fever vaccine. The gene calls are TRBV29-1 and TRBJ1-2, with D tentatively TRBD1 (5 bases). CDR3 amino acids: CSVVQGSANYGYTF. CDR3 DNA sequence: TGCAGCGTGGTTCAGGGCTCGGCGAACTATGGCTACACCTTC.